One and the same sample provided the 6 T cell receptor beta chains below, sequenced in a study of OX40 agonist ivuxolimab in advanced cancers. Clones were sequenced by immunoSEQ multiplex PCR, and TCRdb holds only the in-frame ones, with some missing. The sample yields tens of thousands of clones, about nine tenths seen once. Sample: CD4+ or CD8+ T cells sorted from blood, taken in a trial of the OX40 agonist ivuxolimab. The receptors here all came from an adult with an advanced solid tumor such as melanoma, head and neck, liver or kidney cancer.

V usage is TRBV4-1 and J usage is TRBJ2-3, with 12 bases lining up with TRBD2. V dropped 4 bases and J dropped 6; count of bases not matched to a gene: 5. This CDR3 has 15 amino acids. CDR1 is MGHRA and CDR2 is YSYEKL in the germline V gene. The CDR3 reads CASSRTGTSGDTQYF. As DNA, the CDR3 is TGCGCCAGCAGCCGAACCGGGACTAGCGGGGATACGCAGTATTTT.

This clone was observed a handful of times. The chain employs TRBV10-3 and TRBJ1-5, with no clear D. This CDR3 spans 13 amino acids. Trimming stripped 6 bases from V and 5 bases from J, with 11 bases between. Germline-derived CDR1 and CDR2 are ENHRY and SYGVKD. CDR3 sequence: CAISFKLDQPQHF. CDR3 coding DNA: TGTGCCATCAGCTTTAAACTAGATCAGCCCCAGCATTTT.

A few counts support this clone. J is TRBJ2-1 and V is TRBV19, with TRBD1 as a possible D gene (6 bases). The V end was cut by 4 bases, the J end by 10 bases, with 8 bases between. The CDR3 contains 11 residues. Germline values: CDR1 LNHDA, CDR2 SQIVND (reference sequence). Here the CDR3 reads CASSSRGEQFF. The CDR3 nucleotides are TGTGCCAGTAGTAGCAGGGGAGAGCAGTTCTTC. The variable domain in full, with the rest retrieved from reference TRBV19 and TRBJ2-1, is DGGITQSPKYLFRKEGQNVTLSCEQNLNHDAMYWYRQDPGQGLRLIYYSQIVNDFQKGDIAEGYSVSREKKESFPLTVTSAQKNPTAFYLCASSSRGEQFFGPGTRLTVL.

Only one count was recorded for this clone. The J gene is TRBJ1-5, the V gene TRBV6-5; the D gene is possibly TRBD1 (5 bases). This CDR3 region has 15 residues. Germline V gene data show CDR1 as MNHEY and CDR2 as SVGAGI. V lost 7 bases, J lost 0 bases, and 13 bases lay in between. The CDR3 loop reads CASKIQENSNQPQHF. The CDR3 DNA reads TGTGCCAGCAAAATACAGGAGAATAGCAATCAGCCCCAGCATTTT.

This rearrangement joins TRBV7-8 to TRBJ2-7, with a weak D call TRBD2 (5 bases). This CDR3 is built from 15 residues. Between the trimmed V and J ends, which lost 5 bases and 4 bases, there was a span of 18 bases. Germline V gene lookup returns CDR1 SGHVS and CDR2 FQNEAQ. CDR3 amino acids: CASSQLSSSLYEQYF. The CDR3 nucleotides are TGTGCCAGCAGCCAACTGTCATCTAGCCTATACGAGCAGTACTTC.

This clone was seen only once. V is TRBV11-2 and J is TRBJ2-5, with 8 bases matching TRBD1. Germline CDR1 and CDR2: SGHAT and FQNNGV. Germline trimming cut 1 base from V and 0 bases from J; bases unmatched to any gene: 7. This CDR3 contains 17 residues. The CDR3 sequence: CASSLGQGLGYQETQYF. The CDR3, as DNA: TGTGCCAGCAGCTTAGGACAGGGGCTGGGGTACCAAGAGACCCAGTACTTC.